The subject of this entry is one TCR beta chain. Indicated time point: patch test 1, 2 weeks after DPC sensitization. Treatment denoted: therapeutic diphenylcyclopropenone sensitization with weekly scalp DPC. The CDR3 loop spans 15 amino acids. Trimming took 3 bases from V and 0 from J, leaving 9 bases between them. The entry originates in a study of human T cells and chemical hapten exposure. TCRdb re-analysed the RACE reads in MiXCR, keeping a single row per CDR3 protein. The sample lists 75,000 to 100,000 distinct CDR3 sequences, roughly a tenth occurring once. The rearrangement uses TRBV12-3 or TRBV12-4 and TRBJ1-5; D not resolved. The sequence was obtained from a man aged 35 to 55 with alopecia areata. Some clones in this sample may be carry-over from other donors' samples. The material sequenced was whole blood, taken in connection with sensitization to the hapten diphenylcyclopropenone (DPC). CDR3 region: CASSLRRDSNQPQHF. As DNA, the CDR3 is TGTGCCAGCAGTTTGCGACGTGATAGCAATCAGCCCCAGCATTTT.